A selection of T cell receptor beta chains follows, all from one sample in a study of Ad26.COV2.S vaccination and SARS-CoV-2 variants. Assay: immunoSEQ multiplex PCR; the TCRdb copy retains only in-frame clones and omits some. The sample yields around 500,000 clones, about 88% seen once. The sample in question was peripheral blood, obtained in a trial of Ad26.COV2.S vaccine versus placebo. The receptors were sampled from a person aged 18-65 years who received the Ad26.COV2.S COVID-19 vaccine or a placebo. The CDR3 runs from the conserved cysteine through the conserved F or W. D genes are given only for firm matches. Rows may omit the clone size; those that give it use once, few, many or a size class.

CDR3 protein: CATSANTGELFF
CDR3 DNA: TGTGCCACTTCCGCGAACACCGGGGAGCTGTTTTTT
D gene: NA
J gene: TRBJ2-2
V gene: TRBV28
clone size: few

CDR3 protein: CASSQTVLQSETQYF
CDR3 DNA: TGTGCCAGCAGCCAAACAGTGCTGCAATCGGAGACCCAGTACTTC
D gene: NA
J gene: TRBJ2-5
V gene: TRBV3-1/TRBV3-2
clone size: NA

CDR3 protein: CSVGGAGSGANVLTF
CDR3 DNA: TGCAGCGTCGGTGGCGCGGGGTCTGGGGCCAACGTCCTGACTTTC
D gene: NA
J gene: TRBJ2-6
V gene: TRBV29-1
clone size: NA

CDR3 protein: CASSVGTGDTEAFF
CDR3 DNA: TGTGCCAGCAGCGTAGGGACAGGGGACACTGAAGCTTTCTTT
D gene: TRBD1
J gene: TRBJ1-1
V gene: TRBV9
clone size: NA

CDR3 protein: CASSLALGQGITEQYF
CDR3 DNA: TGCGCCAGCAGCTTGGCTCTCGGGCAGGGTATAACCGAGCAGTACTTC
D gene: NA
J gene: TRBJ2-7
V gene: TRBV5-1
clone size: NA

CDR3 protein: CASRGTSSNTYEQYF
CDR3 DNA: TGTGCCAGCAGGGGAACTAGCTCAAATACCTACGAGCAGTACTTC
D gene: NA
J gene: TRBJ2-7
V gene: TRBV27
clone size: NA

CDR3 protein: CASSQAGTVYNEQFF
CDR3 DNA: TGCGCCAGCAGCCAAGCCGGGACAGTCTACAATGAGCAGTTCTTC
D gene: TRBD1
J gene: TRBJ2-1
V gene: TRBV4-3
clone size: NA

CDR3 protein: CASRGQGNEQYF
CDR3 DNA: TGTGCCAGCAGGGGACAGGGTAACGAGCAGTACTTC
D gene: TRBD1
J gene: TRBJ2-7
V gene: TRBV2
clone size: few

CDR3 protein: CASMVFGGSYEQYF
CDR3 DNA: TGTGCCAGCATGGTGTTTGGGGGTAGCTACGAGCAGTACTTC
D gene: NA
J gene: TRBJ2-7
V gene: TRBV27
clone size: NA

CDR3 protein: CASAGQGNNEQFF
CDR3 DNA: TGTGCCAGCGCGGGACAGGGAAACAATGAGCAGTTCTTC
D gene: TRBD1
J gene: TRBJ2-1
V gene: TRBV2
clone size: NA

CDR3 protein: CASSVDDNSRSYTF
CDR3 DNA: TGTGCCAGCAGCGTAGACGACAATTCTAGAAGCTACACCTTC
D gene: NA
J gene: TRBJ1-2
V gene: TRBV9
clone size: NA

CDR3 protein: CASSQDLGFGEAFF
CDR3 DNA: TGCGCCAGCAGCCAAGATTTAGGGTTTGGTGAAGCTTTCTTT
D gene: NA
J gene: TRBJ1-1
V gene: TRBV4-3
clone size: NA

CDR3 protein: CASSETSWGHEQFF
CDR3 DNA: TGCGCCAGCAGTGAGACTAGCTGGGGCCATGAGCAGTTCTTC
D gene: NA
J gene: TRBJ2-1
V gene: TRBV10-1
clone size: NA

CDR3 protein: CASSQVVAHRFYAVLEKLFF
CDR3 DNA: TGCGCCAGCAGCCAAGTAGTCGCTCACAGATTTTATGCGGTGCTCGAAAAACTGTTTTTT
D gene: NA
J gene: TRBJ1-4
V gene: TRBV4-1
clone size: NA

CDR3 protein: CASSYDKQETQYF
CDR3 DNA: TGTGCCAGCAGTTACGACAAACAAGAGACCCAGTACTTC
D gene: NA
J gene: TRBJ2-5
V gene: TRBV6-5
clone size: NA

CDR3 protein: CASSERQASTDTQYF
CDR3 DNA: TGTGCCAGCAGTGAACGGCAGGCTAGCACAGATACGCAGTATTTT
D gene: NA
J gene: TRBJ2-3
V gene: TRBV2
clone size: NA

CDR3 protein: CASTKLMSSPSTDTQYF
CDR3 DNA: TGTGCCAGCACCAAGTTGATGAGTTCGCCTAGCACAGATACGCAGTATTTT
D gene: NA
J gene: TRBJ2-3
V gene: TRBV27
clone size: NA

CDR3 protein: CATSLPGLAGSGEQFF
CDR3 DNA: TGTGCCACCAGCTTACCGGGACTAGCAGGGTCGGGTGAGCAGTTCTTC
D gene: TRBD2
J gene: TRBJ2-1
V gene: TRBV15
clone size: NA